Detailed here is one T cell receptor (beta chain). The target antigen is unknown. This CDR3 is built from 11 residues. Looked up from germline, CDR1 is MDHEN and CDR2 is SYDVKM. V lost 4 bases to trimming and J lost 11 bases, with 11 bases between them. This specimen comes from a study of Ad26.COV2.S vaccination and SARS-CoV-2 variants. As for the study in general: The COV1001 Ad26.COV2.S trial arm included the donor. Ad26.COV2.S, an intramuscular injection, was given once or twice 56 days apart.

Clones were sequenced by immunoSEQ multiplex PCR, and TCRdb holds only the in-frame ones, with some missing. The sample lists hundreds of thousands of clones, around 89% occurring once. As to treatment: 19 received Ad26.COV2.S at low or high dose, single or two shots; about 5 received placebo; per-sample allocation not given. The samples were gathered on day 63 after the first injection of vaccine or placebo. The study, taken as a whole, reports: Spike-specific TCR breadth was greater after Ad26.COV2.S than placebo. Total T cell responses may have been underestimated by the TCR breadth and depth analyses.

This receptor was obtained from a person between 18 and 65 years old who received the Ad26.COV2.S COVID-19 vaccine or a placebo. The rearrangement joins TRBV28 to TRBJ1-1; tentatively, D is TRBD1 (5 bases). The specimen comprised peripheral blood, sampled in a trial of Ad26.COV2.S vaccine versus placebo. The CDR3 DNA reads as TGTGCCAGCAGTTCCCCCGGGGGGGCTTTCTTT. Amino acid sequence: CASSSPGGAFF. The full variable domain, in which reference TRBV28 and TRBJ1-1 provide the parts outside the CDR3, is DVKVTQSSRYLVKRTGEKVFLECVQDMDHENMFWYRQDPGLGLRLIYFSYDVKMKEKGDIPEGYSVSREKKERFSLILESASTNQTSMYLCASSSPGGAFFGQGTRLTVV.